One TCR beta chain is described in this entry. Its antigen is still unknown. The source of the sample is a study of T-cell memory formation after mild COVID-19. Study information: TCR clusters were largely donor specific. Study-level results: Prior to infection, memory already included some responding clones, suggesting cross-reactive memory joined.

Germline CDR1 is LNHNV and CDR2 is YYDKDF (reference sequence). This CDR3 comprises 15 residues. J was trimmed by 2 bases and V by 5 bases; bases with no gene match: 6. Constant-segment primers and 5'RACE yielded cDNA libraries for TCR alpha and TCR beta, each carrying sample barcodes and UMIs. MiXCR was run by TCRdb on the 5' RACE reads, yielding one entry per CDR3 protein. The sample has fewer than 450,000 distinct CDR3 sequences; 20% to 25% are singletons. The clonotype originates from an adult woman who had mild COVID-19 (a few samples of this study predate the infection). Cell type and time point are not known. The sequencing sample was made of PBMCs or a T cell subset sorted from them (not recorded which). This sequence joins TRBV15 and TRBJ2-7; 10 bases map to TRBD1. The CDR3 coding sequence is TGTGCCACCAGCGGAGTCGGGACAGGGGCCTACGAGCAGTACTTC. The encoded protein is CATSGVGTGAYEQYF.